The rows below give T cell receptor beta chains drawn from one sample of a study of T-cell reconstitution after alpha-beta-depleted transplantation in children. TCRdb used MiXCR to reprocess the PCR reads, holding one entry per CDR3 protein. The sample lists 500,000 to 750,000 distinct CDR3 sequences; 10% to 15% were seen once. Here the sequenced sample was PBMCs, mostly from graft donor cells, taken 360 days after TCRalphabeta/CD19-depleted stem cell transplant. The receptors shown here come from a male patient younger than 18 who had a stem cell transplant for acute myeloid leukemia, so the T cells may come from the graft donor. Each CDR3 is given with its conserved first and last residue. A D gene is named only where the DNA matches it firmly. Clone sizes are given selectively: once, few, many, or a class where the clone is expanded.

v_gene	j_gene	abundance	d_gene	CDR3nt	CDR3aa
TRBV4-2	TRBJ2-7	-	-	TGTGCCAGCAGCCAAGAAAAAGGCAGGGTGGGCTACGAGCAGTACTTC	CASSQEKGRVGYEQYF
TRBV5-1	TRBJ2-1	-	TRBD2	TGCGCCAGCAGCTTTGGACTAGCGGGAGGTAAGGCCTACAATGAGCAGTTCTTC	CASSFGLAGGKAYNEQFF
TRBV7-2	TRBJ2-7	-	TRBD2	TGTGCCAGCAGCTCAGCGGGAGGGCACTACGAGCAGTACTTC	CASSSAGGHYEQYF
TRBV10-3	TRBJ2-3	few	-	TGTGCCATCAGTGCCAGTCGATCGGGAGCCCCCACGACAGATACGCAGTATTTT	CAISASRSGAPTTDTQYF
TRBV2	TRBJ1-5	few	TRBD1	TGTGCCAGCATGAAGGACAGGGAAATCTCGCCCCAGCATTTT	CASMKDREISPQHF
TRBV10-1	TRBJ2-5	-	TRBD2	TGCGCCAGCAGTGAACGGACTAGCGAGTTTGAGACCCAGTACTTC	CASSERTSEFETQYF
TRBV14	TRBJ2-3	few	TRBD1	TGTGCCAGCAGCCAAGTGCGGACAGGGACGCGGTATTTT	CASSQVRTGTRYF
TRBV19	TRBJ2-5	-	-	TGTGCCAGTAGTATGGGCTGGGAGACCCAGTACTTC	CASSMGWETQYF
TRBV20-1	TRBJ2-7	few	TRBD2	TGCAGTGCTGGGATAAGCGGGAGGGGCCGGTTTAAGCAGTACTTC	CSAGISGRGRFKQYF
TRBV18	TRBJ2-2	few	-	TGTGCCAGCTCATCCCTCCCTAACACCGGGGAGCTGTTTTTT	CASSSLPNTGELFF
TRBV27	TRBJ1-1	-	-	TGTGCCAGCAGGGGGGGACCCTCGGAAGCTTTCTTT	CASRGGPSEAFF
TRBV28	TRBJ2-1	few	-	TGTGCCAGCAGTTTTACGGGACTCCAGTTCGATGAGCAGTTCTTC	CASSFTGLQFDEQFF
TRBV29-1	TRBJ2-7	few	-	TGCAGCGTTGAAGGGGGGGCCGGGACTATCTCCTACGAGCAGTACTTC	CSVEGGAGTISYEQYF
TRBV29-1	TRBJ2-1	few	TRBD2	TGCAGCGCCCTACCCGGGACTAAGGCTGCTGAGCAGTTCTTC	CSALPGTKAAEQFF
TRBV6-1	TRBJ1-3	few	-	TGTGCCAGCAGCCGTACAGGCGTCTCTGGAAACACCATATATTTT	CASSRTGVSGNTIYF
TRBV3-1	TRBJ2-1	-	-	TGTGCCAGCAGCTCACGAGGGAGACTAGAGCATCATGAGCAGTTCTTC	CASSSRGRLEHHEQFF